This TCR beta chain was documented in a study of T cell repertoires in cytomegalovirus infection. Study details: Indications of both CMV infection and matching HLA type were provided by public TCR beta signatures.

This clonotype was counted a few times. The antigen is not known. The study's findings and limits: The ex vivo response was dominated by HLA-C-restricted CMV-specific TCR beta clonotypes. Identification of carriers of CMV plus the relevant HLA was achieved through cumulative public TCR beta family frequency.

TCRdb passed the reads through MiXCR, listing each CDR3 protein once. The sample has fewer than 200,000 distinct CDR3 sequences, about 21% seen once. The V gene lost 1 base and the J gene lost 4 bases, with 8 bases spanning the gap. Germline CDR1 SGHNT, CDR2 YENEEA. The CDR3 consists of 13 residues. This chain joins TRBV11-3 and TRBJ2-7, with D uncertain. The origin of this receptor is a human donor in good health (CMV status not recorded). Some clones in this sample may be carry-over from other donors' samples. Sample: PBMCs. CDR3 in amino acids: CASSLGSVYEQYF. The DNA of the CDR3 is TGTGCCAGCAGCTTAGGATCGGTTTACGAGCAGTACTTC. Looking up the rest from reference TRBV11-3 and TRBJ2-7 gives the full variable domain: EAGVVQSPRYKIIEKKQPVAFWCNPISGHNTLYWYLQNLGQGPELLIRYENEEAVDDSQLPKDRFSAERLKGVDSTLKIQPAELGDSAVYLCASSLGSVYEQYFGPGTRLTVT.